These T cell receptor beta chains were read from a single sample in a study of T cells in Graves' hyperthyroidism and ophthalmopathy. One entry per CDR3 protein results from TCRdb running MiXCR on the multiplex PCR reads. The top ten hold under 65% of the sample, which has about 210,000 distinct CDR3 sequences, approximately 17% seen once. Sample: blood. Receptor source: a man aged 45-60 years with Graves' hyperthyroidism. The CDR3 runs from the conserved cysteine through the conserved F or W. A D gene is named only where the DNA matches it firmly. Only part of the rows carry a size: once, few, many, or a class if the clone is expanded.

few	TRBV7-9	TRBJ2-2	TRBD2	TGTGCCAGCAGCTTAGGCCTAGCCTTCCGGGGGGCCGGGGAGCTGTTTTTT	CASSLGLAFRGAGELFF
few	TRBV5-1	TRBJ2-1	TRBD2	TGCGCCAGCAGCGAACCTAGCGGATACAATGAGCAGTTCTTC	CASSEPSGYNEQFF
.	TRBV29-1	TRBJ2-3	TRBD2	TGCAGCGTTGAAGGGGGAATGAAGCGGGAGAGGGCTACGCAGTATTTT	CSVEGGMKRERATQYF
.	TRBV7-9	TRBJ2-5	.	TGTGCCAGCAGCCAAATGGGGCGCTTTTTAGAGACCCAGTACTTC	CASSQMGRFLETQYF
few	TRBV9	TRBJ2-7	.	TGTGCCAGCAGCCTCGTGGAGAGGGGGCAGTACTTC	CASSLVERGQYF
many	TRBV2	TRBJ2-4	TRBD1	TGTGCCAGCAGCCAGGGGGCCGAAAACATTCAGTACTTC	CASSQGAENIQYF
many	TRBV30	TRBJ2-7	TRBD2	TGTGCCTGGAGTGCGCCGGGACTAGCAAAATACGAGCAGTACTTC	CAWSAPGLAKYEQYF
many	TRBV18	TRBJ2-7	.	TGTGCCAGCTCACCGGGGCGGGTAAACTACGAGCAGTACTTC	CASSPGRVNYEQYF
many	TRBV18	TRBJ2-3	.	TGTGCCAGCTCACCCCTGGACAGACCAGATACGCAGTATTTT	CASSPLDRPDTQYF
many	TRBV28	TRBJ2-5	TRBD2	TGTGCCAGCAGTTTATTGGGACTAGCGGGAGGAATGCGGGAGACCCAGTACTTC	CASSLLGLAGGMRETQYF
many	TRBV6-1	TRBJ1-5	.	TGTGCCACTGCGCTTCGAGCCGATCAGCCCCAGCATTTT	CATALRADQPQHF
.	TRBV25-1	TRBJ2-1	TRBD2	TGTGCCAGCAGCCGAGTGGGTAGCGGGAGTAATGAGCAGTTCTTC	CASSRVGSGSNEQFF
many	TRBV20-1	TRBJ2-1	.	TGCAGTGCTAGAGAGGGTCACAATGAGCAGTTCTTC	CSAREGHNEQFF
.	TRBV11-2	TRBJ1-1	.	TGTGCCAGCAGCTTAGGATCATCAGAGAACACTGAAGCTTTCTTT	CASSLGSSENTEAFF
many	TRBV2	TRBJ2-5	.	TGTGCCAGCAGTGTGGGGGGATCGGGCCGAGAGACCCAGTACTTC	CASSVGGSGRETQYF
.	TRBV12-3/TRBV12-4	TRBJ1-1	TRBD1	TGTGCCAGCAGGGACAGGGCAGAAGCTTTCTTT	CASRDRAEAFF
few	TRBV28	TRBJ2-6	.	TGTGCCAGCGGTGAGGCAGCTGACTTCTCTGGGGCCAACGTCCTGACTTTC	CASGEAADFSGANVLTF
.	TRBV11-3	TRBJ2-1	TRBD2	TGTGCCAGCAGCTCACTAGCGGGAGCCCACTCCTACAATGAGCAGTTCTTC	CASSSLAGAHSYNEQFF
few	TRBV28	TRBJ1-4	.	TGTGCCAGCGGGCCCGTGAGTAGAGGAGAAAAACTGTTTTTT	CASGPVSRGEKLFF
few	TRBV9	TRBJ2-3	.	TGTGCCAGCAGCGTAGGTGTAACGGGAGCGGCAGATACGCAGTATTTT	CASSVGVTGAADTQYF
.	TRBV6-1	TRBJ2-3	TRBD2	TGTGCCAGCACCAGACAAGCGGGAGTGAGAGATACGCAGTATTTT	CASTRQAGVRDTQYF
few	TRBV7-9	TRBJ1-1	.	TGTGCCAGCAGCTCCTTCCGGACAGCTGCTTTCTTT	CASSSFRTAAFF
.	TRBV28	TRBJ1-5	.	TGTGCCAGCCTTCTTCGTAGGGAATCAGGCAATCAGCCCCAGCATTTT	CASLLRRESGNQPQHF
many	TRBV3-1	TRBJ2-1	TRBD2	TGTGCCAGCAGTACTAGCGGCAGCTACAATGAGCAGTTCTTC	CASSTSGSYNEQFF
.	TRBV19	TRBJ1-5	.	TGTGCCAGTAGTTGGGTTCCCGATCAGCCCCAGCATTTT	CASSWVPDQPQHF
.	TRBV13	TRBJ2-2	.	TGTGCCAGCAGCGCGGGGCTTTGGGACACCGGGGAGCTGTTTTTT	CASSAGLWDTGELFF
many	TRBV5-8	TRBJ2-5	TRBD1	TGTGCCAGCAGCACAGGACAGGCAGGGTTAGAGACCCAGTACTTC	CASSTGQAGLETQYF
many	TRBV20-1	TRBJ2-7	TRBD1	TGCAGTGCTGACAATGGACAGGGGGTATCCTACGAGCAGTACTTC	CSADNGQGVSYEQYF
few	TRBV29-1	TRBJ2-2	.	TGCAGCGTTGACGTTAACCTAGGCACCGGGGAGCTGTTTTTT	CSVDVNLGTGELFF
many	TRBV6-1	TRBJ2-2	TRBD1	TGTGCCAGCAGTTTAGGACAGGGGGCGGGCGGGGAGCTGTTTTTT	CASSLGQGAGGELFF
many	TRBV11-3	TRBJ2-3	.	TGTGCCAGCAGCCTCCGTTTCCCCGATACGCAGTATTTT	CASSLRFPDTQYF
many	TRBV7-2	TRBJ2-7	TRBD1	TGTGCCAGCAGCCCGGGACAGGGACAATACCGCGAGCAGTACTTC	CASSPGQGQYREQYF
many	TRBV3-1	TRBJ2-3	.	TGTGCCAGCAGCCCGTATATGGCTAGTAAGTCTTCGCAGTATTTT	CASSPYMASKSSQYF
few	TRBV9	TRBJ2-1	TRBD1	TGTGCCAGCAGCGTGATAGGGACAGGATACAATGAGCAGTTCTTC	CASSVIGTGYNEQFF
many	TRBV3-1	TRBJ1-1	TRBD1	TGTGCCAGCAGCCAAGGGTCACGACAGGGAGCTTTCTTT	CASSQGSRQGAFF
.	TRBV2	TRBJ2-4	TRBD1	TGTGCCAGCAGTGTACCCCGGGACAGCCTTAGGCGTTTAGCCAAAAACATTCAGTACTTC	CASSVPRDSLRRLAKNIQYF
many	TRBV7-2	TRBJ2-7	.	TGTGCCAGCAGCTTAGCGCGATCCGGGATTGGCGAGCAGTACTTC	CASSLARSGIGEQYF
many	TRBV7-9	TRBJ2-7	.	TGTGCCAGCAGCTTAGCGATGAGCTCCTACGAGCAGTACTTC	CASSLAMSSYEQYF
few	TRBV6-6	TRBJ2-2	.	TGTGCCAGCAGTTACCCGAATAAAGGGAACACCGGGGAGCTGTTTTTT	CASSYPNKGNTGELFF
.	TRBV3-1	TRBJ1-4	TRBD1	TGTGCCAGCAGGCAGGGACAGACGAATAATGAAAAACTGTTTTTT	CASRQGQTNNEKLFF
.	TRBV7-9	TRBJ2-7	TRBD2	TGTGCCAGCATGGCTAGCGGCCCGTCCCCCGAGCAGTACTTC	CASMASGPSPEQYF
few	TRBV10-3	TRBJ2-1	TRBD2	TGTGCCATCAGTGAACTCCCTAGCGGGAGTTACAATGAGCAGTTCTTC	CAISELPSGSYNEQFF